This T cell receptor beta chain is drawn from a study of blood T cell repertoires in COVID-19. Study details: Some COVID-19 samples were acute and others convalescent; all came from the United States, Italy and Spain. T cells, B-cell-depleted T cells, or PBMCs provided the cDNA or gDNA that served as material.

There are a few counts of this clone. Germline CDR1 SGDLS, CDR2 YYNGEE. V gave up 0 bases and J gave up 8 bases, with 14 bases separating them. This CDR3 is built from 14 residues. Original methodology: Amplification with reference gene primers provided the estimates of nucleated cell counts. Libraries were prepared by immunoSEQ multiplex PCR; TCRdb keeps only in-frame clonotypes and omits some of them. V, J and clone size reflect that table, while D and trimming were determined from the DNA. The sample has hundreds of thousands of clones, over 70% seen once. V gene TRBV9 combines with J gene TRBJ1-2; a weak D match, TRBD1 (5 bases). The receptor was isolated from a woman aged 80 or older with acute or convalescent COVID-19. The specimen sequenced was peripheral blood. Here the CDR3 DNA reads TGTGCCAGCAGCGTAGACAGGTCTATGGACGGCTACACCTTC. Residues: CASSVDRSMDGYTF.